The sequence of this T cell receptor (beta chain) was determined in a study of blood T cell repertoires in COVID-19. Study as a whole: The origin of the acute and convalescent COVID-19 samples was the United States, Italy and Spain. PBMCs, B-cell-depleted T cells, or T cells were the source of the cDNA or gDNA that made up the material.

V dropped 7 bases and J dropped 3; count of bases not matched to a gene: 11. The V gene's germline CDR1 is LGHNA and CDR2 YNFKEQ. This CDR3 has 16 residues. The protocol was immunoSEQ multiplex PCR, while the TCRdb copy is restricted to in-frame clones and leaves out a portion. The sample carries 95,000 to 100,000 clones, over 80% recorded once. The rearrangement joins TRBV4-2 to TRBJ2-7; 11 bases fit TRBD2. Sequences were obtained from peripheral blood. This clonotype was obtained from a middle-aged man with active COVID-19. CDR3 sequence (DNA): TGTGCCAGCACCGACCTAACTAGCGGGAGTTTCTACGAGCAGTACTTC. Amino acids: CASTDLTSGSFYEQYF.